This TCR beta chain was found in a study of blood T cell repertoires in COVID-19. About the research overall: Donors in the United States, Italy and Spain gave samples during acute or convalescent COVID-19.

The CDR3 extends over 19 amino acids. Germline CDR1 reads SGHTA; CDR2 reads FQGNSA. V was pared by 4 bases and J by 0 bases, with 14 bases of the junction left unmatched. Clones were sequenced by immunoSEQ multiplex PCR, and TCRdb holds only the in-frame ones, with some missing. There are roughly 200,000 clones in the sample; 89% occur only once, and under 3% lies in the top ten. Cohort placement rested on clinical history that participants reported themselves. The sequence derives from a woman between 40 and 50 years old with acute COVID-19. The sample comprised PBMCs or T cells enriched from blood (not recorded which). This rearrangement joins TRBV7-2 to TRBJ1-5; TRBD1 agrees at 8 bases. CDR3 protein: CASSSWTGFPFYSNQPQHF. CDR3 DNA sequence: TGTGCCAGCAGCTCCTGGACAGGGTTCCCGTTCTATAGCAATCAGCCCCAGCATTTT.